The present TCR beta chain was sequenced within a study of T cells in Graves' hyperthyroidism and ophthalmopathy. Study at large: At initial diagnosis, before any treatment had begun, peripheral blood was obtained. Study results and caveats: Most clonotypes that expanded in the thyroid above 0.001 also showed up in blood.

This clonotype has a count of ten or more. Its antigen is currently unknown. The CDR3 length is 13 residues. CDR1 and CDR2 (germline): MDHEN, SYDVKM. V lost 8 bases and J lost 2, with 10 bases in between. Amplification targeted TCR beta CDR3 regions from RNA transcripts. First-round RT-PCR targeting the TCR CDR3 was performed with the HTBI primer set. TCRdb used MiXCR to reprocess the multiplex PCR reads, holding one entry per CDR3 protein. The sample has around 600,000 distinct CDR3 sequences, more than 12% seen once. Diagnosing involved the use of clinical symptoms, serum thyroxine and TRAb, thyroid ultrasound and orbital computed tomography.

Sequenced: blood. This TCR was sampled from a woman in her forties or fifties with Graves' ophthalmopathy. The V gene is TRBV28, the J gene TRBJ2-1, with D hard to call. CDR3 amino acids: CASLGRAYNEQFF. The CDR3, as DNA: TGTGCCAGCTTGGGAAGGGCCTACAATGAGCAGTTCTTC. Combining the CDR3 with reference TRBV28 and TRBJ2-1 gives the whole variable domain DVKVTQSSRYLVKRTGEKVFLECVQDMDHENMFWYRQDPGLGLRLIYFSYDVKMKEKGDIPEGYSVSREKKERFSLILESASTNQTSMYLCASLGRAYNEQFFGPGTRLTVL.